This entry lists 26 T cell receptor beta chains sequenced from one sample in a study of identical twins. TCRdb independently ran MiXCR on the 5' RACE reads; one entry per CDR3 protein. The sample records hundreds of thousands of distinct CDR3 sequences, about 9.4% being singletons. These same data were also listed under a study on yellow fever vaccine responses in identical twins.

Source material: PBMCs. These receptors originate from a woman between 18 and 29 years old in good health.

This clonotype was picked up a small number of times. This rearrangement joins TRBV4-1 to TRBJ1-1; D perhaps matches TRBD1 (6 bases). Germline CDR1 reads MGHRA; CDR2 reads YSYEKL. V lost 4 bases and J 0 bases, leaving 12 bases between the germline ends. The length of the CDR3 is 15 residues. CDR3 loop: CASSPGARMNTEAFF. CDR3 in DNA: TGCGCCAGCAGCCCAGGGGCCCGAATGAACACTGAAGCTTTCTTT.

For this clonotype: The conserved closing phenylalanine or tryptophan is absent in this CDR3, likely reflecting a read error. It is unclear where the CDR3 begins or ends on the DNA, so no DNA is shown, and the CDR3 is as TCRdb lists it. The chain is built from TRBV29-1 and TRBJ1-1. The germline V gene encodes CDR1 SQVTM and CDR2 ANQGSEA. The CDR3 comprises 12 residues, both ends counted. This CDR3 reads CSVEEEGIGYRM.

A single count supports this clonotype. The junction and the germline gene differ at one end; a read error may be behind it. The chain combines TRBV6-5 with TRBJ2-5; 13 nucleotides agree with TRBD2. The CDR3 consists of 19 residues. Germline CDR1 reads MNHEY; CDR2 reads SVGAGI. This CDR3 reads CASSSGLAGEGAFQEIQYF. CDR3 coding DNA: TGTGCCAGCAGTTCTGGACTAGCGGGAGAGGGGGCCTTCCAAGAGATCCAGTACTTC.

This clonotype was observed a handful of times. V gene TRBV28 combines with J gene TRBJ2-5; D uncertain. Germline V gene lookup returns CDR1 MDHEN and CDR2 SYDVKM. The CDR3 spans 14 residues. Trimming removed 7 bases from V and 0 bases from J, with 12 bases in between. The CDR3 DNA sequence: TGTGCCAGCATGGAGATCTCGGACCAAGAGACCCAGTACTTC. Amino acid sequence: CASMEISDQETQYF. Using reference TRBV28 and TRBJ2-5 for the parts outside the CDR3, the full variable domain is DVKVTQSSRYLVKRTGEKVFLECVQDMDHENMFWYRQDPGLGLRLIYFSYDVKMKEKGDIPEGYSVSREKKERFSLILESASTNQTSMYLCASMEISDQETQYFGPGTRLLVL.

There are a few counts of this clonotype. The chain joins TRBV7-9 to TRBJ2-7; 8 bases fit TRBD1. Per the germline V gene, CDR1 is SEHNR and CDR2 is FQNEAQ (reference sequence). V was clipped by 3 bases and J by 0 bases; unmatched bases: 4. CDR3 length: 15 amino acids. The CDR3 DNA sequence: TGTGCCAGCAGCTTTCCGGGACAGGTCTCCTACGAGCAGTACTTC. Translated: CASSFPGQVSYEQYF. Based on the CDR3 plus reference TRBV7-9 and TRBJ2-7, the full variable domain is DTGVSQNPRHKITKRGQNVTFRCDPISEHNRLYWYRQTLGQGPEFLTYFQNEAQLEKSRLLSDRFSAERPKGSFSTLEIQRTEQGDSAMYLCASSFPGQVSYEQYFGPGTRLTVT.

This clonotype was found a few times. The chain is built from TRBV20-1 and TRBJ2-5; 7 bases match TRBD2. V shed 6 bases, J shed 10 bases, and the junction held 17 bases outside the gene matches. CDR1 and CDR2 (germline): DFQATT, SNEGSKA (reference sequence). The CDR3 has 14 amino acids. Here the CDR3 DNA reads TGCAGTGCAAATAGCTGGGGAGGGGAGGGGAACCAGTACTTC. This gives the protein CSANSWGGEGNQYF.

This clonotype was seen ten or more times. The J gene is TRBJ1-5, the V gene TRBV20-1; D gene ambiguous. Trimming stripped 0 bases from V and 9 bases from J, with 18 bases between. CDR1 is DFQATT, CDR2 SNEGSKA, per germline (reference sequence). CDR3 size: 15 residues. CDR3 sequence (DNA): TGCAGTGCTAGAGATGGGTCTGGGGATTTAAGGCCCCAGCATTTT. Its protein product is CSARDGSGDLRPQHF.

In this sample, this clonotype turned up many times. This rearrangement joins TRBV7-9 to TRBJ2-5; D is perhaps TRBD2 (5 bases). The ends were cut back, 1 base at V and 7 bases at J, with 7 bases in the middle. CDR1 SEHNR and CDR2 FQNEAQ come from the germline V gene (reference sequence). CDR3 length: 12 amino acids. The CDR3 nucleotides are TGTGCCAGCAGCTTAGGCGAGGGGACCCAGTACTTC. Encoded protein: CASSLGEGTQYF.

V gene TRBV6-2 or TRBV6-3 combines with J gene TRBJ2-5, with 9 bases aligning to TRBD1. The CDR3 covers 17 residues. V lost 5 bases to trimming and J lost 4 bases; unmatched junction nucleotides: 14. The germline gives CDR1 MNHEY, CDR2 SVGEGT. CDR3 DNA sequence: TGTGCCAGCAGTCCCGGGGATTTAACAGGGGGCGGAGAGACCCAGTACTTC. Translation gives CASSPGDLTGGGETQYF.

The rearrangement joins TRBV6-1 to TRBJ2-2, with D possibly being TRBD1 (6 bases). Trimming took 11 bases from V and 2 from J, leaving 12 bases between them. In germline, CDR1 is MNHNS, CDR2 SASEGT. This CDR3 spans 13 amino acids. The CDR3 sequence is CACYRANTGELFF. In nucleotides, the CDR3 is TGTGCCTGCTACAGGGCAAACACCGGGGAGCTGTTTTTT.

The chain recombines TRBV20-1 with TRBJ2-7, with TRBD2 as a possible D gene (6 bases). Germline-derived CDR1 and CDR2 are DFQATT and SNEGSKA (reference sequence). The CDR3 is made up of 12 amino acids. V lost 5 bases, J lost 1 base, and 9 bases lay in between. CDR3 DNA: TGCAGTGCTGGGGCGGGGTCCTACGAGCAGTACTTC. Translating gives CSAGAGSYEQYF.

A few counts support this clonotype. V and J are TRBV7-9 and TRBJ2-1; D is possibly TRBD1 (7 bases). The CDR3 extends over 15 amino acids. Per the germline V gene, CDR1 is SEHNR and CDR2 is FQNEAQ (reference sequence). The V gene lost 4 bases and the J gene lost 4 bases, with 14 bases spanning the gap. The CDR3 sequence: CASSSLRDSYNEQFF. CDR3 coding DNA: TGTGCCAGCAGCTCCCTGCGGGACAGTTACAATGAGCAGTTCTTC.

In its sample, this clonotype was seen many times. This sequence joins TRBV29-1 and TRBJ2-5; D possibly uses TRBD1 or TRBD2 (5 bases each). Germline CDR1 reads SQVTM; CDR2 reads ANQGSEA. V dropped 7 bases and J dropped 2 bases, with 11 bases sitting between them. CDR3 length: 12 amino acids. The CDR3 sequence: CSAGRAQETQYF. The CDR3 nucleotides read TGCAGCGCGGGACGGGCGCAAGAGACCCAGTACTTC.

Ten or more counts support this clonotype. This rearrangement joins TRBV11-3 to TRBJ2-7, with D perhaps TRBD2 (5 bases). This CDR3 has 13 amino acids. V dropped 4 bases and J dropped 1 base, with 8 bases sitting between them. CDR1 and CDR2 (germline): SGHNT, YENEEA. CDR3 sequence (DNA): TGTGCCAGCAGCTCGGGAAAGTCCTACGAGCAGTACTTC. As protein: CASSSGKSYEQYF.

This rearrangement joins TRBV20-1 to TRBJ1-5, with D hard to call. Germline V gene data show CDR1 as DFQATT and CDR2 as SNEGSKA (reference sequence). V lost 5 bases to trimming and J lost 0 bases, with 11 bases between them. This CDR3 has 14 residues. The CDR3: CSAAGKISNQPQHF. In DNA, the CDR3 is TGCAGTGCTGCGGGGAAAATTAGCAATCAGCCCCAGCATTTT.

There are a few counts of this clonotype. The rearrangement joins TRBV6-1 to TRBJ2-3, with TRBD1 matching over 12 bases. The CDR3 is made up of 14 amino acids. V trimming: 6 bases; J trimming: 5 bases; junction bases outside the gene matches: 3. Germline V CDR1 and CDR2: MNHNS, SASEGT. The DNA for the CDR3 is TGTGCCAGCAGGAGGGACAGGGGGCGAGATACGCAGTATTTT. Its protein is CASRRDRGRDTQYF.

The rearrangement links TRBV9 to TRBJ2-1; 11 bases are a match to TRBD2. This CDR3 comprises 16 residues. Looked up from germline, CDR1 is SGDLS and CDR2 is YYNGEE. V lost 5 bases to trimming and J lost 4 bases; unmatched junction nucleotides: 8. CDR3 in amino acids: CASRGAGTSGYNEQFF. As DNA, the CDR3 is TGTGCCAGCAGAGGAGCAGGGACTAGCGGTTACAATGAGCAGTTCTTC.

The sample holds many counts of this clonotype. V is TRBV15 and J is TRBJ2-7; TRBD2 might be the D (6 bases). Trimming stripped 0 bases from V and 6 bases from J, with 15 bases between. Germline CDR1 is LNHNV and CDR2 is YYDKDF (reference sequence). This CDR3 contains 15 residues. In DNA form, the CDR3 reads TGTGCCACCAGCAGAGATGGAGAACTAGCTGGCGAGCAGTACTTC. Translated, it gives CATSRDGELAGEQYF.

This clonotype was recorded at least ten times. The chain joins TRBV9 to TRBJ2-7, with D possibly being TRBD2 (6 bases). V was pared by 0 bases and J by 3 bases, with 16 bases between. The CDR3 contains 16 residues. Germline values: CDR1 SGDLS, CDR2 YYNGEE. In DNA, the CDR3 is TGTGCCAGCAGCGTAGAAGCGGGCCCCCCCGTCTACGAGCAGTACTTC. Translation gives CASSVEAGPPVYEQYF.

Ten or more counts support this clonotype. The chain recombines TRBV4-2 with TRBJ2-7, with a tentative D call TRBD2 (5 bases). With 2 bases removed from V and 1 base from J, the gap between germline ends came to 15 bases. Germline V gene data show CDR1 as LGHNA and CDR2 as YNFKEQ. The CDR3 spans 16 residues. This CDR3 reads CASSQLVRTGSYEQYF. CDR3 in DNA: TGTGCCAGCAGCCAACTGGTTAGGACTGGGTCCTACGAGCAGTACTTC.

This chain links TRBV13 with TRBJ2-3; D tentatively fits TRBD1 or TRBD2 (5 bases each). V lost 5 bases and J 3 bases, leaving 15 bases between the germline ends. The CDR3 has 15 amino acids. The germline V gene has CDR1 PRHDT and CDR2 FYEKMQ (reference sequence). CDR3 loop: CASSLRDPTTDTQYF. CDR3 nucleotide sequence: TGTGCCAGCAGCCTCCGGGACCCGACGACAGATACGCAGTATTTT.

This clonotype occurred a few times. The rearrangement joins TRBV11-2 to TRBJ1-5; D perhaps matches TRBD1 (5 bases). Germline V gene data show CDR1 as SGHAT and CDR2 as FQNNGV. With 1 base removed from V and 4 bases from J, the gap between germline ends came to 20 bases. This CDR3 region has 18 residues. The CDR3 DNA is TGTGCCAGCAGCTTAGTACGACGGGGGAATGGTGAGAATCAGCCCCAGCATTTT. This codes for CASSLVRRGNGENQPQHF.

This clonotype was seen more than once but under ten times. This chain links TRBV28 with TRBJ2-7; a weak D match, TRBD2 (6 bases). The CDR3 extends over 12 amino acids. Germline CDR1 MDHEN, CDR2 SYDVKM. Trimming shortened V by 7 bases and J by 2 bases, and 9 bases separated the two germline ends. This CDR3 reads CASNAGTYEQYF. CDR3 DNA: TGTGCCAGCAACGCGGGAACCTACGAGCAGTACTTC.

The table lists this clonotype with a few counts. Here the CDR3 DNA reads TGCGCCAGCAGCTCAAATTGGGGGACAGGGAGCTACGAGCAGTACTTC. This translates into CASSSNWGTGSYEQYF. The chain employs TRBV5-1 and TRBJ2-7; 9 bases map to TRBD1. Per germline, CDR1 SGHRS and CDR2 YFSETQ. V gave up 3 bases and J gave up 3 bases; unmatched junction bases: 10. The CDR3 has 16 residues.

This sequence joins TRBV20-1 and TRBJ2-1; D uncertain. The CDR3 totals 14 residues. The germline V gene encodes CDR1 DFQATT and CDR2 SNEGSKA (reference sequence). Trimming took 0 bases from V and 2 from J, leaving 8 bases between them. The CDR3 sequence is CSARDRLTYNEQFF. CDR3 in DNA: TGCAGTGCTAGAGATAGGCTAACCTACAATGAGCAGTTCTTC.

The sample holds many counts of this clonotype. This chain joins TRBV12-3 or TRBV12-4 and TRBJ2-3, with 10 nucleotides matching TRBD2. The CDR3 covers 16 residues. V shed 2 bases, J shed 6 bases, and the junction held 8 bases outside the gene matches. CDR3 DNA: TGTGCCAGCAGTTTACTAGCGGGGGCTAAGGTGGATACGCAGTATTTT. This encodes CASSLLAGAKVDTQYF.